The 27 T cell receptor beta chains reported below all come from one sample, sequenced in a study of response to subunit inactivated influenza vaccine. TCRdb passed the RT-PCR reads through MiXCR, listing each CDR3 protein once. The sample lists roughly 760,000 distinct CDR3 sequences; approximately 22% were seen once. Here the sequenced sample was PBMCs from blood, taken 5 days after vaccination. The receptor set was obtained from a man between 45 and 60 years old who received an inactivated influenza vaccine.

The chain recombines TRBV7-9 with TRBJ2-1; TRBD1 agrees at 10 bases. This CDR3 is built from 16 residues. After removal of 5 bases from V and 4 bases from J, the junction contained 8 bases not matched to a gene. In germline, CDR1 is SEHNR, CDR2 FQNEAQ (reference sequence). The CDR3 coding sequence is TGTGCCAGCAGCCCGAGACAGGGGGCGGTTTACAATGAGCAGTTCTTC. The encoded protein is CASSPRQGAVYNEQFF.

There are a few counts of this clonotype. Written as DNA, the CDR3 is TGTGCCAGCAGCCAATCATCGGGAGGTGGTGGAGAGACCCAGTACTTC. This sequence encodes CASSQSSGGGGETQYF. The chain couples TRBV3-1 to TRBJ2-5; 7 bases are a match to TRBD2. Germline V gives CDR1 LGHDT, CDR2 YNNKEL (reference sequence). The CDR3 covers 16 residues. Trimming removed 2 bases from V and 4 bases from J; junction bases left unmatched: 10.

V is TRBV20-1 and J is TRBJ1-1, with D perhaps TRBD1 (6 bases). Germline lookup yields CDR1 DFQATT and CDR2 SNEGSKA (reference sequence). The CDR3 extends over 15 amino acids. With 0 bases removed from V and 4 bases from J, the gap between germline ends came to 15 bases. CDR3 DNA sequence: TGCAGTGCTAGAGATCCGGGGGGCAGGAGCACTGAAGCTTTCTTT. Translation: CSARDPGGRSTEAFF.

This clonotype has a handful of counts. The V and J genes are TRBV4-3 and TRBJ2-5; 9 nucleotides line up with TRBD2. V lost 0 bases and J lost 9; bases outside the gene matches: 8. CDR1 and CDR2 from the germline V gene are LGHNA and YSLEER. The CDR3 covers 15 residues. The CDR3 region has the DNA TGCGCCAGCAGCCAAGAAGGCGGGGGGGGGACTGCCCAGTACTTC. Translating gives CASSQEGGGGTAQYF.

The chain is built from TRBV3-1 and TRBJ2-1; the match to TRBD2 covers 10 bases. J lost 8 bases, V lost 10 bases, and 23 bases had no gene match. This CDR3 comprises 18 residues. Germline lookup yields CDR1 LGHDT and CDR2 YNNKEL (reference sequence). This chain's CDR3 is CATCQDRSGRAGSYEQFF. The CDR3 DNA follows: TGTGCCACCTGCCAAGATCGAAGCGGGAGGGCCGGGTCCTATGAGCAGTTCTTC.

This clonotype came up a few times. The V gene is TRBV5-1, the J gene TRBJ2-7; no clear D. The CDR3 has 15 residues. The germline gives CDR1 SGHRS, CDR2 YFSETQ. The ends were cut back, 0 bases at V and 0 bases at J, with 10 bases in the middle. CDR3 nucleotides: TGCGCCAGCAGCTTGGTGGGCAGCCGCTCCTACGAGCAGTACTTC. This sequence encodes CASSLVGSRSYEQYF.

This clonotype was detected only a few times. CDR3 sequence: CAISVGTDKGYEQYF. CDR3 in DNA: TGTGCCATCAGTGTCGGGACAGACAAAGGCTACGAGCAGTACTTC. The chain has TRBV10-3 and TRBJ2-7, with 7 bases lining up with TRBD1. Trimming took 4 bases from V and 3 from J; bases not matched to a gene: 9. Per the germline V gene, CDR1 is ENHRY and CDR2 is SYGVKD. This CDR3 is 15 amino acids long.

The sample holds a few counts of this clonotype. This rearrangement joins TRBV3-1 to TRBJ2-7, with 12 bases fitting TRBD2. From germline, CDR1 is LGHDT and CDR2 YNNKEL (reference sequence). The J segment lost 6 bases and the V segment lost 6 bases, leaving 9 bases of the junction unmatched. The CDR3 has 15 amino acids. The DNA of the CDR3 is TGTGCCAGCAGGCTGACTAGCGGGAGTTCGGGCGAGCAGTACTTC. The encoded protein is CASRLTSGSSGEQYF.

As regards this clonotype: Its ends do not fully match the called genes, so a read error is possible. This CDR3 is CASSGTGGGTDTQYF. In DNA, the CDR3 is TGTGCCAGCAGCGGGACAGGTGGCGGAACAGATACGCAGTATTTT. V is TRBV5-1 and J is TRBJ2-3, with TRBD1 as a possible D gene (8 bases). This CDR3 comprises 15 residues. CDR1 is SGHRS and CDR2 is YFSETQ in the germline V gene.

This clonotype is a singleton in its sample. The chain has TRBV2 and TRBJ2-1, with 8 bases fitting TRBD1. The CDR3 is made up of 13 amino acids. V gave up 7 bases and J gave up 7 bases; unmatched junction bases: 6. Germline V gene data show CDR1 as SNHLY and CDR2 as FYNNEI. The CDR3: CASIKDRVNEQFF. The CDR3 DNA is TGTGCCAGCATCAAGGACAGGGTAAATGAGCAGTTCTTC. Based on the CDR3 plus reference TRBV2 and TRBJ2-1, the full variable domain is EPEVTQTPSHQVTQMGQEVILRCVPISNHLYFYWYRQILGQKVEFLVSFYNNEISEKSEIFDDQFSVERPDGSNFTLKIRSTKLEDSAMYFCASIKDRVNEQFFGPGTRLTVL.

At least ten counts were recorded for this clonotype. CDR3 in amino acids: CSASGTGGNIQYF. DNA of the CDR3: TGCAGTGCCAGCGGAACGGGTGGTAACATTCAGTACTTC. V is TRBV20-1 and J is TRBJ2-4; TRBD2 might be the D (5 bases). The CDR3 has 13 amino acids. CDR1 and CDR2 from the germline V gene are DFQATT and SNEGSKA (reference sequence). V was trimmed by 6 bases and J by 7 bases, leaving 16 bases between them.

This clonotype showed up just a few times. The chain carries TRBV12-3 or TRBV12-4 and TRBJ2-5; weak D call: TRBD1 (5 bases). The germline V and J ends were trimmed by 6 bases and 7 bases, with 12 bases remaining between them. The CDR3 is 12 residues long. The CDR3 region has the DNA TGTGCCAGCAGCCCAACGCAGGGGACCCAGTACTTC. Translating it yields CASSPTQGTQYF.

In its sample, this clonotype was seen many times. The V call is TRBV20-1, the J call TRBJ2-2, with TRBD2 identical over 12 bases. The CDR3 sequence is 16 residues long. The V segment lost 4 bases and the J segment 5 bases; nucleotides outside the gene matches: 8. Germline CDR1 reads DFQATT; CDR2 reads SNEGSKA (reference sequence). The CDR3 nucleotides read TGCAGTGCTACAGGACTAGCGGGGTTTGTAACCGGGGAGCTGTTTTTT. Translating gives CSATGLAGFVTGELFF.

This clonotype was seen more than once but under ten times. This chain uses TRBV20-1 with TRBJ1-2; D is unclear. Trimming removed 1 base from V and 8 bases from J, with 17 bases in between. The length of the CDR3 is 14 residues. From germline, CDR1 is DFQATT and CDR2 SNEGSKA (reference sequence). CDR3 residues: CSARGGGKGYGYTF. CDR3 sequence (DNA): TGCAGTGCTAGAGGAGGTGGAAAGGGCTACGGCTACACCTTC.

This clonotype was counted between two and nine times. The chain couples TRBV15 to TRBJ2-3, with no clear D. The CDR3 has 16 amino acids. V was clipped by 0 bases and J by 0 bases, with 10 bases between them. Germline assignment: CDR1 LNHNV and CDR2 YYDKDF (reference sequence). CDR3 DNA: TGTGCCACCAGCAGAGATGGAACCTTAAGCACAGATACGCAGTATTTT. This codes for CATSRDGTLSTDTQYF.

In this sample, this clonotype turned up once. The V and J genes are TRBV7-3 and TRBJ2-3; tentative D call: TRBD1 (6 bases). V was shortened by 5 bases and J by 0 bases, with 15 bases between the two germline ends. The CDR3 extends over 16 amino acids. Germline V gives CDR1 SGHTA, CDR2 FQGTGA. DNA of the CDR3: TGTGCCAGCAGCCCCAGGGGCGGCCCTAGCACAGATACGCAGTATTTT. Amino acid sequence: CASSPRGGPSTDTQYF.

This clonotype was found many times. This chain's CDR3 is CASRESSGTGELFF. The CDR3 nucleotides are TGTGCCAGCAGAGAATCGTCGGGTACCGGGGAGCTGTTTTTT. The V and J genes are TRBV12-3 or TRBV12-4 and TRBJ2-2, with no clear D. V dropped 6 bases and J dropped 5 bases, with 13 bases sitting between them. CDR3 length equals 14 residues.

The chain uses TRBV5-1 and TRBJ2-1, with 8 bases identical to TRBD2. The V gene end was trimmed by 0 bases and the J gene end by 6 bases; junction bases not matched to a gene: 5. The CDR3 covers 15 residues. The germline V gene encodes CDR1 SGHRS and CDR2 YFSETQ. The DNA of the CDR3 is TGCGCCAGCAGCTTGGTTCGAGCGGGAGTCAATGAGCAGTTCTTC. Protein: CASSLVRAGVNEQFF.

This clonotype was seen a few times. The V gene is TRBV6-1, the J gene TRBJ2-2, with TRBD1 matching over 7 bases. The CDR3 is made up of 14 amino acids. Germline V lookup: CDR1 MNHNS, CDR2 SASEGT. Unmatched junction bases numbered 6, after V lost 6 bases and J lost 5 bases. As DNA, the CDR3 is TGTGCCAGCAGCTCCGGGACAGTTACCGGGGAGCTGTTTTTT. Its protein is CASSSGTVTGELFF.

The chain employs TRBV7-2 and TRBJ2-7; the match to TRBD2 covers 7 bases. Germline V lookup: CDR1 SGHTA, CDR2 FQGNSA. This CDR3 spans 14 amino acids. With 4 bases clipped from V and 6 bases from J, the junction kept 9 bases outside the gene matches. CDR3 bases: TGTGCCAGCAGCTCTGGGGGGGATGTTTTCGAGCAGTACTTC. Protein sequence: CASSSGGDVFEQYF.

This clonotype turned up a few times. V usage is TRBV29-1 and J usage is TRBJ2-7; D is uncertain. The V end lost 2 bases, the J end lost 4 bases, and 12 bases lay between the germline ends. The germline gives CDR1 SQVTM, CDR2 ANQGSEA. The CDR3 extends over 13 amino acids. The CDR3, as DNA: TGCAGCGTTGAATCGGCAGGATCTTACGAGCAGTACTTC. It specifies CSVESAGSYEQYF.

This rearrangement joins TRBV12-3 or TRBV12-4 to TRBJ2-7; D gene uncertain. Trimming pared 3 bases from V and 6 bases from J, leaving 6 bases between. The CDR3 has 11 residues. The CDR3 region is CASSFSAEQYF. The CDR3 DNA sequence: TGTGCCAGCAGTTTCTCGGCCGAGCAGTACTTC.

This clonotype turned up a few times. This chain uses TRBV4-3 with TRBJ2-2, with D uncertain. The length of the CDR3 is 16 residues. The germline CDR1 and CDR2 sequences are LGHNA and YSLEER. The ends were cut back, 2 bases at V and 4 bases at J, with 14 bases in the middle. This CDR3 is CASSQTTLPSTGELFF. CDR3 nucleotides: TGCGCCAGCAGCCAAACGACTCTCCCCAGCACCGGGGAGCTGTTTTTT.

This clonotype has only a few counts. The gene calls are TRBV7-9 and TRBJ2-7; D perhaps matches TRBD1 (6 bases). The CDR3 extends over 16 amino acids. The germline gives CDR1 SEHNR, CDR2 FQNEAQ (reference sequence). V lost 3 bases to trimming and J lost 1 base, with 16 bases between them. The CDR3 nucleotides read TGTGCCAGCAGCTTTTTGGGGGCAAAAGATTCCTACGAGCAGTACTTC. Amino acids: CASSFLGAKDSYEQYF. Full variable domain (rest looked up from reference TRBV7-9 and TRBJ2-7): DTGVSQNPRHKITKRGQNVTFRCDPISEHNRLYWYRQTLGQGPEFLTYFQNEAQLEKSRLLSDRFSAERPKGSFSTLEIQRTEQGDSAMYLCASSFLGAKDSYEQYFGPGTRLTVT.

The J gene is TRBJ1-1, the V gene TRBV7-9; no firm D call. CDR3 length: 14 residues. The V and J ends lost 0 bases and 6 bases respectively, with 11 bases between them. In germline, CDR1 is SEHNR, CDR2 FQNEAQ (reference sequence). The CDR3 nucleotides read TGTGCCAGCAGCTTAGCGTATCCCCAGGCTGAAGCTTTCTTT. Its translation: CASSLAYPQAEAFF.

The chain joins TRBV20-1 to TRBJ2-3; D unresolved. Looked up from germline, CDR1 is DFQATT and CDR2 is SNEGSKA (reference sequence). CDR3 length equals 15 residues. Trimming removed 0 bases from V and 2 bases from J, with 12 bases in between. This CDR3 reads CSARDGHGSTDTQYF. The CDR3 bases are TGCAGTGCTAGAGATGGTCACGGGTCCACAGATACGCAGTATTTT.

The chain recombines TRBV3-1 with TRBJ2-6, with 10 bases lining up with TRBD1. The CDR3 spans 18 residues. Germline CDR1 and CDR2: LGHDT and YNNKEL (reference sequence). The V and J ends lost 4 bases and 2 bases, in that order; junction bases with no gene match: 8. Written as DNA, the CDR3 is TGTGCCAGCAGCCTCAGGACAGGGGGTGGCGCTGGGGCCAACGTCCTGACTTTC. Protein sequence: CASSLRTGGGAGANVLTF. Combining the CDR3 with reference TRBV3-1 and TRBJ2-6 gives the whole variable domain DTAVSQTPKYLVTQMGNDKSIKCEQNLGHDTMYWYKQDSKKFLKIMFSYNNKELIINETVPNRFSPKSPDKAHLNLHINSLELGDSAVYFCASSLRTGGGAGANVLTFGAGSRLTVL.